What follows describes a single TCR beta chain. Its antigen is unknown. Constant-segment primers served in 5'RACE that generated TCR alpha and TCR beta cDNA libraries bearing sample barcodes and UMIs. Each CDR3 protein gets one entry after TCRdb re-called the 5' RACE reads with MiXCR. The repertoire holds more than 450,000 distinct CDR3 sequences, with about 20% as singletons. The sample originates from a study of T-cell memory formation after mild COVID-19. Study-level information: Largely, the TCR clusters proved donor specific.

Study findings and constraints: Clones that contracted from day 15 to 85 were balanced CD4/CD8, while later expanders leaned CD4+. That cross-reactive memory joined was suggested by some responding clones appearing in pre-infection memory.

Looked up from germline, CDR1 is MNHNY and CDR2 is SVGAGI (reference sequence). The CDR3 runs 12 residues. Sequences were obtained from PBMCs or a T cell subset sorted from them (not recorded which). The TCR was taken from an adult woman who had mild COVID-19 (a few samples of this study predate the infection). Cell type and time point are not known. The rearrangement joins TRBV6-6 to TRBJ2-1; unclear D gene. CDR3 nucleotide sequence: TGTGGGGTAGGCGCCACTTACAATGAGCAGTTCTTC. It specifies CGVGATYNEQFF.